This T cell receptor beta chain was recovered during a study of blood T cell repertoires in COVID-19. Overall study context: Samples came from the United States, Italy and Spain, spanning acute and convalescent COVID-19.

Authors' processing steps: Counts of nucleated cells, estimated from reference gene primer amplification, were obtained. This table comes from immunoSEQ multiplex PCR, and its TCRdb copy is limited to in-frame clones, with some not included. D and trimming come from the DNA, and the V and J calls and clone size come from that table. The repertoire consists of roughly 200,000 clones, with 75% to 90% occurring once and the leading ten covering around 8%. Seattle researchers signed up patients amid active infection and tracked them longitudinally. Sequenced: peripheral blood. This receptor was identified in a woman over 75 with COVID-19, enrolled during active disease.

CDR3: CASSISGEAFF. The CDR3, as DNA: TGTGCCAGCAGCATTTCGGGGGAAGCTTTCTTT. J is TRBJ1-1 and V is TRBV12-3 or TRBV12-4; D is unclear. The CDR3 spans 11 residues. Trimming cost V 6 bases and J 8 bases, with 10 bases left between them.